Presented here are 8 T cell receptor beta chains from one specimen sequenced in a study of blood T cell repertoires in COVID-19. TCRdb's table, derived via immunoSEQ multiplex PCR, lists solely in-frame clones and lacks some. The profile shows about 180,000 clones, approximately 86% of them singletons. Sample: peripheral blood. The receptors here all came from a man aged 50 to 60 with active or convalescent COVID-19.

The chain links TRBV5-1 to TRBJ2-7, with a weak D call TRBD1 (5 bases). There are 14 residues in the CDR3. Germline lookup yields CDR1 SGHRS and CDR2 YFSETQ. The V end was cut by 5 bases, the J end by 3 bases, with 15 bases between. The CDR3 sequence is CASRPTVTGYEQYF. CDR3 nucleotides: TGCGCCAGCAGACCGACAGTCACAGGCTACGAGCAGTACTTC.

The genes are TRBV28 and TRBJ2-5; 7 nucleotides line up with TRBD1. Trimming cost V 9 bases and J 1 base; bases outside gene matches: 11. The CDR3 loop spans 15 amino acids. Per the germline V gene, CDR1 is MDHEN and CDR2 is SYDVKM. This CDR3 is CASNTNRDSQETQYF. The DNA of the CDR3 is TGTGCCAGTAATACCAACCGGGACAGCCAAGAGACCCAGTACTTC.

This clone was recorded only once. This chain joins TRBV7-2 and TRBJ1-2, with a weak D call TRBD1 (5 bases). The CDR3 runs 14 residues. The germline V gene has CDR1 SGHTA and CDR2 FQGNSA. The V end was cut by 4 bases, the J end by 0 bases, with 9 bases between. CDR3 nucleotides: TGTGCCAGCAGCTCGACAGTGGCTAACTATGGCTACACCTTC. Translating it yields CASSSTVANYGYTF.

This CDR3 reads CASRAVGQSYEQYF. CDR3 DNA: TGTGCCAGCAGGGCCGTGGGACAGTCCTACGAGCAGTACTTC. J is TRBJ2-7 and V is TRBV28, with 7 bases fitting TRBD1. The CDR3 has 14 amino acids. Unmatched junction bases numbered 6, after V lost 6 bases and J lost 1 base. CDR1 is MDHEN, CDR2 SYDVKM, per germline.

The rearrangement links TRBV5-1 to TRBJ2-2; possible D gene TRBD1, 6 bases. Germline loops: CDR1 SGHRS, CDR2 YFSETQ. Trimming cost V 5 bases and J 2 bases, with 10 bases left between them. The CDR3 is 14 residues long. DNA for the CDR3: TGCGCCAGCAGGGCAGGGGATAACACCGGGGAGCTGTTTTTT. This codes for CASRAGDNTGELFF.

This chain links TRBV4-1 with TRBJ1-5; D remains unclear. The CDR3 covers 15 residues. V was pared by 0 bases and J by 5 bases, with 11 bases between. The germline V gene encodes CDR1 MGHRA and CDR2 YSYEKL. The CDR3 here is CASSQEAGTYQPQHF. CDR3 sequence (DNA): TGCGCCAGCAGCCAAGAGGCAGGAACGTATCAGCCCCAGCATTTT.

This chain connects TRBV28 to TRBJ1-5; TRBD1 matches at 7 bases. V gave up 8 bases and J gave up 4 bases; unmatched junction bases: 5. Germline V gives CDR1 MDHEN, CDR2 SYDVKM. This CDR3 has 13 amino acids. CDR3 bases: TGTGCCAGCGGACAGGTTCGAAATCAGCCCCAGCATTTT. Its translation is CASGQVRNQPQHF.

The V and J genes are TRBV28 and TRBJ1-2, with D hard to call. The CDR3 consists of 13 residues. Germline loops: CDR1 MDHEN, CDR2 SYDVKM. Trimming stripped 4 bases from V and 4 bases from J, with 10 bases between. The chain's CDR3 is CASSSSGRYGYTF. CDR3 DNA sequence: TGTGCCAGCAGTTCTTCTGGCCGCTATGGCTACACCTTC.